This TCR beta chain emerged from a study of CD8 T cells in Susac syndrome. There are 16 residues in the CDR3. Germline V gives CDR1 SGHTA, CDR2 FQGNSA. V lost 4 bases, J lost 0 bases, and 5 bases stayed unmatched. While CD8+ and CD4+ T cells were isolated negatively, TEMRA cells were enriched by FACS. It was with random hexamers that roughly 0.45 to 1 ug RNA was reverse transcribed. TCRdb re-called the immunoSEQ multiplex PCR reads through MiXCR, storing one row per CDR3 protein. The repertoire has 150,000 to 200,000 distinct CDR3 sequences, around 95% of them found once; the top ten carry approximately 0.12%.

The origin of this receptor is a human donor with Susac syndrome. V usage is TRBV7-2 and J usage is TRBJ2-7, with TRBD2 matching 11 bases. Sequencing input: CD4+ T cells from PBMCs. In nucleotides, the CDR3 is TGTGCCAGCAGCTCGATGGGACTAGCGGCCTCCTACGAGCAGTACTTC. Protein sequence: CASSSMGLAASYEQYF. The entire variable domain, with the rest obtained from reference TRBV7-2 and TRBJ2-7, is as follows: GAGVSQSPSNKVTEKGKDVELRCDPISGHTALYWYRQSLGQGLEFLIYFQGNSAPDKSGLPSDRFSAERTGGSVSTLTIQRTQQEDSAVYLCASSSMGLAASYEQYFGPGTRLTVT.